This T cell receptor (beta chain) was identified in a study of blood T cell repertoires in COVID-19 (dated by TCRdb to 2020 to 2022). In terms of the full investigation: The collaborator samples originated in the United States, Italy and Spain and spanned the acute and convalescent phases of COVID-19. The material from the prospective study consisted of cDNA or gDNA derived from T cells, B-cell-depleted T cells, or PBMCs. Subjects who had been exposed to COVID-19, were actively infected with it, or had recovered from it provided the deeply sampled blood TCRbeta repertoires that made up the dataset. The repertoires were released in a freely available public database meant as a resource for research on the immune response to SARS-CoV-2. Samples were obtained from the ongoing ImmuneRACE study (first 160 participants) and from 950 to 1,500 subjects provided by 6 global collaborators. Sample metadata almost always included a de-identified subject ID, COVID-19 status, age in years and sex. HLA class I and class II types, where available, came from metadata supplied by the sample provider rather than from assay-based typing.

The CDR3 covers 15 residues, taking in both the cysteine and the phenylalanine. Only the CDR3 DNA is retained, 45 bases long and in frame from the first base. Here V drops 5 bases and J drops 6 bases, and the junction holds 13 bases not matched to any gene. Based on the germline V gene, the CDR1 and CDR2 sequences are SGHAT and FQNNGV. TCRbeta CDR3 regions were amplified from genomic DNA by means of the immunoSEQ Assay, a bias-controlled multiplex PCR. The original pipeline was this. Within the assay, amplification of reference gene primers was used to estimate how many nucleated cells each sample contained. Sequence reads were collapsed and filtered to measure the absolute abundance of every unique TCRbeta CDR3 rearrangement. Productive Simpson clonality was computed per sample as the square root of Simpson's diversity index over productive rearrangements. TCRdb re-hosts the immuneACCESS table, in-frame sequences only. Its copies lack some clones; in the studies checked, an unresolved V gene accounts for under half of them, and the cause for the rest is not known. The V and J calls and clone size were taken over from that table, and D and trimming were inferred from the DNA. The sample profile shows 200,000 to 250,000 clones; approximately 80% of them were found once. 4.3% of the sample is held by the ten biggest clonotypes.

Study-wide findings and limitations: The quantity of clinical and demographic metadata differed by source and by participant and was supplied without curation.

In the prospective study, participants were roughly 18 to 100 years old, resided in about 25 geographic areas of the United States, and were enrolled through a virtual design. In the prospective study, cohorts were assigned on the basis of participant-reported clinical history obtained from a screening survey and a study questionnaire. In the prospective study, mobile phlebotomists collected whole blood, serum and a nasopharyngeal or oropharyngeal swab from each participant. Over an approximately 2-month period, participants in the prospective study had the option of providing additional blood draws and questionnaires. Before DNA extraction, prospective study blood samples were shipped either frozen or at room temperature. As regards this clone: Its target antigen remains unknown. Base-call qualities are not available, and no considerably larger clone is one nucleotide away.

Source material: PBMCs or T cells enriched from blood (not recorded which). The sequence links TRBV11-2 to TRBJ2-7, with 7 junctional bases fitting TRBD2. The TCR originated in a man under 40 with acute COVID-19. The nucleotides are TGTGCCAGCAGCCCCACCGGACGGGGGGTAGGCGAGCAGTACTTC. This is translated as CASSPTGRGVGEQYF.